These T cell receptor beta chains were read from a single sample in a study of blood T cell repertoires in COVID-19. Here immunoSEQ multiplex PCR was the method, and the copy in TCRdb shows in-frame clones only, minus some. The sample holds about 58,000 clones; over 70% are singletons and the top ten take about 5.3%. Sequencing used peripheral blood. The source of these receptors is a human donor in a cohort sampled during active COVID-19. CDR3s include the opening cysteine and the closing phenylalanine or tryptophan. The D gene is left open where the match is weak. Expanded clones are given a class, and other clones once, few, many or no size at all.

j_call,d_call,clone_size,v_call,cdr3_aa,cdr3_nt
TRBJ2-3,TRBD1,-,TRBV19,CASSQRQGARDTQYF,TGTGCCAGTAGTCAGAGACAGGGGGCGAGAGATACGCAGTATTTT
TRBJ2-7,TRBD2,-,TRBV7-2,CASRRTSVHEQYF,TGTGCCAGCAGGAGGACTAGCGTCCACGAGCAGTACTTC
TRBJ2-7,-,-,TRBV28,CASRAAGNSYEQYF,TGTGCCAGCAGGGCGGCCGGAAACTCCTACGAGCAGTACTTC
TRBJ2-7,-,-,TRBV11-1,CASSSRSGYEQYF,TGTGCCAGCAGCTCCCGGTCGGGATACGAGCAGTACTTC
TRBJ2-5,-,-,TRBV10-3,CAISVGGPQETQYF,TGTGCCATCAGCGTCGGGGGGCCCCAAGAGACCCAGTACTTC
TRBJ2-7,-,once,TRBV10-2,CASSESRGTSSYEQYF,TGCGCCAGCAGTGAGTCGCGCGGGACCAGCTCCTACGAGCAGTACTTC
TRBJ1-2,TRBD1,-,TRBV9,CASSPTPGQGNYGYTF,TGTGCCAGCAGCCCCACCCCGGGACAGGGAAACTATGGCTACACCTTC
TRBJ2-3,TRBD2,-,TRBV5-1,CASSTLAGVDTQYF,TGCGCCAGCAGCACACTAGCGGGAGTAGATACGCAGTATTTT
TRBJ1-6,-,-,TRBV5-1,CASSFGGVDNSPLHF,TGCGCCAGCAGCTTCGGGGGGGTCGATAATTCACCCCTCCACTTT
TRBJ1-4,-,-,TRBV2,CASMGSEKLFF,TGTGCCAGCATGGGGAGTGAAAAACTGTTTTTT
TRBJ2-7,TRBD2,-,TRBV7-9,CASSLSGGAIYEQYF,TGTGCCAGCAGCCTGAGCGGGGGGGCAATCTACGAGCAGTACTTC
TRBJ1-5,TRBD1,few,TRBV6-6,CASSYPWTGSPLPQHF,TGTGCCAGCAGTTACCCCTGGACAGGTTCTCCCCTGCCCCAGCATTTT
TRBJ2-7,-,-,TRBV5-1,CASSLAMAGVSVYEQYF,TGCGCCAGCAGCTTGGCCATGGCAGGGGTTAGTGTATACGAGCAGTACTTC
TRBJ2-7,TRBD1,-,TRBV7-2,CASSPQGSSYEQYF,TGTGCCAGCAGCCCACAGGGGTCCTCCTACGAGCAGTACTTC
TRBJ1-1,-,-,TRBV6-6,CASCASNTEAFF,TGTGCCAGCTGCGCTTCGAACACTGAAGCTTTCTTT
TRBJ2-7,TRBD1,once,TRBV19,CASSIVTGGTHEQYF,TGTGCCAGTAGTATAGTAACAGGGGGGACACACGAGCAGTACTTC
TRBJ1-5,TRBD1,-,TRBV10-2,CASSGQGASNQPQHF,TGCGCCAGCAGCGGACAGGGGGCGAGCAATCAGCCCCAGCATTTT
TRBJ1-1,-,-,TRBV7-8,CASSFDRSEAFF,TGTGCCAGCAGCTTCGACAGGTCTGAAGCTTTCTTT